Detailed here is one TCR beta chain. The data were taken from a study of blood T cell repertoires in COVID-19. The CDR3 has 17 residues. Trimming removed 0 bases at V and 2 bases at J, with 12 bases between. Germline values: CDR1 SGHTS, CDR2 YDEGEE. Participants were aged roughly 18 to 90 years, lived in over 20 US areas, and enrolled virtually. Original analysis: Reference gene primer amplification gave nucleated cell count estimates. Sequencing used immunoSEQ multiplex PCR; TCRdb keeps in-frame clones, though not all of them. V and J calls and clone size are as listed in that table; D and trimming were resolved from the DNA. The data hold 360,000 or so clones, with about 90% observed a single time.

Source material: PBMCs or T cells enriched from blood (not recorded which). The chain is built from TRBV5-8 and TRBJ1-6; D is possibly TRBD1 (5 bases). The sequence derives from a young woman who had recovered from COVID-19. CDR3 sequence reads: CASSLANGGAYNSPLHF. CDR3 nucleotide sequence: TGTGCCAGCAGCTTGGCTAACGGGGGGGCCTATAATTCACCCCTCCACTTT.